This entry features one T cell receptor beta chain sequence. It lacks a known antigen. No per-base quality is available; no much larger clone lies one base away. Each donor gave one peripheral blood draw, roughly 120 mL on average, collected into heparinised tubes. A BD FACSAria II and a panel including CD45RO, CCR7, CD25, CD127, CD95 and CD27 were used to sort naive, central memory, regulatory and stem cell-like memory CD4+ T cells. Purity was above 95% for every sorted population. PBMCs were isolated right away by Lymphoprep density gradient centrifugation and were stained directly, without culture. So that batch effects would be minimized, each experiment stained and sorted samples in pairs, pairing one healthy donor with one patient. The High Capacity cDNA Reverse Transcription Kit was used to reverse transcribe all of the isolated RNA, meaning that expressed TCRB transcripts were what got sequenced. Deep immunoSEQ sequencing was performed on naive, central memory and regulatory T cell samples, with an average of roughly 3.5 million total reads per sample. Sorted cells were lysed in RLT buffer, and RNA was extracted using DNase-treated RNeasy Micro or Mini kits according to cell number. To prevent cross-contamination, each cell subset was processed individually, whereas patient and healthy donor samples were processed jointly. The immunoSEQ multiplex PCR was used to amplify TCRB sequences from cDNA, yielding 87-bp fragments that span the CDR3 region. Amplicons were sequenced on the Illumina HiSeq platform. As for how the authors treated the data: Synthetic template baselines were used to correct PCR bias computationally, reads within Hamming distance 2 were collapsed together, and singletons that could not be merged were discarded. Reads were aligned against IMGT so that V, D and J genes, CDR3 length and insertions or deletions at six rearrangement sites could be assigned. Within each subset, clonotype counts were normalized to sorted cell number, after which true diversity and Gini coefficients were computed with the tcR R package. Repertoire sharing was quantified using the overlap coefficient calculated on TCRB nucleotide sequences. Out-of-frame TCRB sequences from naive cells were analyzed as a proxy for the pre-selection repertoire. In TCRdb, the immuneACCESS table is reduced to in-frame sequences with V and J assigned. These tables do not hold every clone; where another copy was compared, an unresolved V gene accounts for under half, and the others remain unexplained. Clone size and V and J calls were adopted from that table, with D and trimming inferred from the DNA. This sample gives around 500,000 clones in total; around 30% of them show up just once. Jointly, the top ten make up around 0.065% of the sample.

These data are taken from a study of beta chain features in type 1 diabetes (dated 2018 in TCRdb). General notes on the study: Mean age, gender distribution, total cell number and subset yield did not differ between patients and healthy donors. A total of roughly 100 million sorted cells were examined across all samples, and a strong correlation was observed between cell number per subset and RNA yield. The study compared the TCRB repertoires of sorted circulating CD4+ T cell subsets in recently diagnosed type 1 diabetes patients with those in matched healthy donors. Regulatory and stem cell-like memory subsets were obtained from only 8 patients and roughly 8 healthy donors, while naive and central memory subsets were obtained from all 30 or so donors.

At the junction V is shortened by 4 bases and J by 3 bases, with 13 bases in between. Looking up the germline V gene yields CDR1 LGHNA and CDR2 YNFKEQ. The CDR3 sequence holds 14 residues, the cysteine and phenylalanine included. The read is trimmed to its CDR3 DNA, 42 bases read in frame from base 1. Beyond this particular receptor, the publication reports: Shorter templates might be favored by PCR, yet because patient and control samples were amplified and corrected together, any such skew would affect both groups equally. Fewer insertions and more nucleotide deletions at VDJ recombination sites were observed in patients with type 1 diabetes, implying thymic rearrangement abnormalities. Because small numbers of individuals were included in the HLA sub-analyses, any influence of HLA type on TCRB rearrangement was left unresolved. In all four CD4+ subsets, TCRB CDR3 length was moderately but significantly shorter in type 1 diabetes patients. The naive, central memory and regulatory TCRB repertoires appeared to resemble one another more closely among patients than among healthy donors. Because cDNA was sequenced instead of genomic DNA, highly expressing activated cells could be over-represented, though the groups showed no difference in activation or CD3 levels.

Recombination connected TRBV4-2 to TRBJ2-7; a tentative D call is TRBD2 (6 bases match). The sequence was collected from a man in his late teens or twenties in good health. The sample consisted of naive CD4+ T cells from blood. Per the publication, the cell subset or site label means: true naive CD4+ T cells. The sequence in DNA is TGTGCCAGCAGCCGTCGGGAGCACCTCTACGAGCAGTACTTC. This is translated as CASSRREHLYEQYF.